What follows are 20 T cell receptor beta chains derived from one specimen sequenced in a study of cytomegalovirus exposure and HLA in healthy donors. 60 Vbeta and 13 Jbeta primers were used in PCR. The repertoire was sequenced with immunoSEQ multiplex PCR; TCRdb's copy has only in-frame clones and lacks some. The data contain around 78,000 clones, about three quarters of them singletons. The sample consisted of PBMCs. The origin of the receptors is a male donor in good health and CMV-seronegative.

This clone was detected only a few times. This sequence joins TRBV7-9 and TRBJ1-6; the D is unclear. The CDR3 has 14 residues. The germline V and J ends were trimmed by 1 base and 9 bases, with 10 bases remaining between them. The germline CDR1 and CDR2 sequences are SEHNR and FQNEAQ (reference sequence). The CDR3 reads CASSLGGLASPLHF. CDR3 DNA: TGTGCCAGCAGCTTAGGAGGACTGGCTTCACCCCTCCACTTT.

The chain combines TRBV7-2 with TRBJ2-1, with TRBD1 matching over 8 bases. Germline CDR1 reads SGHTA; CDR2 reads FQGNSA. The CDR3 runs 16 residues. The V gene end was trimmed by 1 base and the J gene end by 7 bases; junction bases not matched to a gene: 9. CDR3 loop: CASSLENRGIGNEQFF. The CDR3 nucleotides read TGTGCCAGCAGCTTAGAGAACAGGGGGATCGGAAATGAGCAGTTCTTC. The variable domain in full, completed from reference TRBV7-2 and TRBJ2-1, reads GAGVSQSPSNKVTEKGKDVELRCDPISGHTALYWYRQSLGQGLEFLIYFQGNSAPDKSGLPSDRFSAERTGGSVSTLTIQRTQQEDSAVYLCASSLENRGIGNEQFFGPGTRLTVL.

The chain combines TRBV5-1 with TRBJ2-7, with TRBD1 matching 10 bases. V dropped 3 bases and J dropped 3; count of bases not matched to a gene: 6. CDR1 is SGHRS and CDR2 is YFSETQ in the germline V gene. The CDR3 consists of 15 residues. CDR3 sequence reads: CASSSGTGEVYEQYF. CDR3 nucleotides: TGCGCCAGCAGCTCAGGGACAGGGGAGGTCTACGAGCAGTACTTC.

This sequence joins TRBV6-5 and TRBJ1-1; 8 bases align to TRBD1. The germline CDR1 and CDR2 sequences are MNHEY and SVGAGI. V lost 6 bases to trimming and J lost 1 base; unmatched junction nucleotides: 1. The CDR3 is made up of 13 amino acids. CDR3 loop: CASRGTGNTEAFF. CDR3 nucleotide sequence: TGTGCCAGCAGGGGGACAGGGAACACTGAAGCTTTCTTT.

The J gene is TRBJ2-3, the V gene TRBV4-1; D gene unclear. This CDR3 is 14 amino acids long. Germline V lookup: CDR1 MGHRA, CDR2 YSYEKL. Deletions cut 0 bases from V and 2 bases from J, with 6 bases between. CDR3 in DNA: TGCGCCAGCAGCCAAGATCGTAACACAGATACGCAGTATTTT. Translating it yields CASSQDRNTDTQYF.

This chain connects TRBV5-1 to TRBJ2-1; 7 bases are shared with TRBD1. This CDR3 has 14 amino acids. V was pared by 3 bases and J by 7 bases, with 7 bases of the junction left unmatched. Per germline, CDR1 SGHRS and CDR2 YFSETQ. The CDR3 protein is CASSSPGQRNEQFF. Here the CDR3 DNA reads TGCGCCAGCAGCTCACCGGGACAGAGGAATGAGCAGTTCTTC.

CDR3 sequence reads: CASSQLLAGTYTDTQYF. The CDR3 bases are TGCGCCAGCAGCCAACTTTTGGCGGGGACCTACACAGATACGCAGTATTTT. The chain employs TRBV4-1 and TRBJ2-3; possible D gene TRBD2, 6 bases. Germline CDR1 and CDR2: MGHRA and YSYEKL. The CDR3 contains 17 residues. V was clipped by 2 bases and J by 2 bases, with 17 bases between them.

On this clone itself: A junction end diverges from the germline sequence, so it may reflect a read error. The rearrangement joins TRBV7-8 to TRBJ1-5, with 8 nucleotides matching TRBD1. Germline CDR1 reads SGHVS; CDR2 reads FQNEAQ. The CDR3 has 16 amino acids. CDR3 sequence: CASSPRTGFANQPQNF. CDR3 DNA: TGTGCCAGCAGCCCCCGGACAGGGTTCGCAAATCAGCCCCAGAATTTT.

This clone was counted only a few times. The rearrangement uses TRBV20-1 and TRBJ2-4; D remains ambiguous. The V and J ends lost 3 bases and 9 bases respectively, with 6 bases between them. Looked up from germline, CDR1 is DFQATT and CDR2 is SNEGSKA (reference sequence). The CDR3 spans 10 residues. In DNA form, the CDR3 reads TGCAGTGCTAGGGTCGGCATTCAGTACTTC. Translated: CSARVGIQYF.

This chain's CDR3 is CASSPGQGYEQYF. The CDR3, as DNA: TGTGCCAGCAGCCCTGGACAGGGCTACGAGCAGTACTTC. The chain joins TRBV7-2 to TRBJ2-7; 8 positions match TRBD1. Germline values: CDR1 SGHTA, CDR2 FQGNSA. The CDR3 consists of 13 residues. Unmatched junction bases numbered 3, after V lost 5 bases and J lost 3 bases.

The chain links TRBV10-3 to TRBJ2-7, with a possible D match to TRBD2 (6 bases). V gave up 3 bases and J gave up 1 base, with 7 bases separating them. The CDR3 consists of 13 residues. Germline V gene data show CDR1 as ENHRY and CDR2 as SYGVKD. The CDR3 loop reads CAISERGSYEQYF. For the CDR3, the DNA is TGTGCCATCAGTGAACGGGGGTCCTACGAGCAGTACTTC.

CDR3 DNA: TGTGCTAGTGGTATTGGACAGGGAAACACCATATATTTT. This encodes CASGIGQGNTIYF. This chain connects TRBV12-5 to TRBJ1-3, with a tentative D call TRBD1 (6 bases). Germline V gene sequence: CDR1 LGHNT, CDR2 FRNRAP. This CDR3 comprises 13 residues. V was trimmed by 5 bases and J by 4 bases, leaving 9 bases between them.

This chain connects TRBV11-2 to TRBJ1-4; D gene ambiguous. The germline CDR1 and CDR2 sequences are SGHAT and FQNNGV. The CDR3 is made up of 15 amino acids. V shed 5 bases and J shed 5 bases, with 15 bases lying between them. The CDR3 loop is CASSHEGRLNEKLFF. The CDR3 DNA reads TGTGCCAGCAGCCACGAAGGCAGGTTGAATGAAAAACTGTTTTTT.

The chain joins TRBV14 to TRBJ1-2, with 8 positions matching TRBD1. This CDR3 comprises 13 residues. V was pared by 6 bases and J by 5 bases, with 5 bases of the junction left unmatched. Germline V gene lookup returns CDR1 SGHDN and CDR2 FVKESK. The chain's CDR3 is CASRPDRGYGYTF. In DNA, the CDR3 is TGTGCCAGCAGACCCGACAGGGGTTATGGCTACACCTTC.

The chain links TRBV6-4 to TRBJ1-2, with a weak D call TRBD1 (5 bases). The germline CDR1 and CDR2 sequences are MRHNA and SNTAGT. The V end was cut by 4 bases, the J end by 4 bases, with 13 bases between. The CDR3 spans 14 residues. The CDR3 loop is CASSAMGLGYGYTF. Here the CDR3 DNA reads TGTGCCAGCAGTGCGATGGGGCTTGGCTATGGCTACACCTTC.

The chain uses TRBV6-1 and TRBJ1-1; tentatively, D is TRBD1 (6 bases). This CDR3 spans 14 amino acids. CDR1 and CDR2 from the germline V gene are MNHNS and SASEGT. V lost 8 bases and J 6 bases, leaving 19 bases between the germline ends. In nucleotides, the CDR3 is TGTGCCAGCCTTCAGGCACAGGGCCGGTCTGAAGCTTTCTTT. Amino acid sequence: CASLQAQGRSEAFF.

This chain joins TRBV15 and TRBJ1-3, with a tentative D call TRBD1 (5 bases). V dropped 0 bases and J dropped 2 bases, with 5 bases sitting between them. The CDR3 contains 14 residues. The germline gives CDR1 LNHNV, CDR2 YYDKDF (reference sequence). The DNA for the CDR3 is TGTGCCACCAGCAGAGACAGGGCTGGAAACACCATATATTTT. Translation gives CATSRDRAGNTIYF.

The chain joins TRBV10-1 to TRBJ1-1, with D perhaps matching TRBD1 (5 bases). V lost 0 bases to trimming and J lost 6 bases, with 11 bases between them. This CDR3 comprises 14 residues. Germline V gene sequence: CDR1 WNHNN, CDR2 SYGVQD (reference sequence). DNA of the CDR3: TGCGCCAGCAGTGAGTCGGGGGGATTCGCTGAAGCTTTCTTT. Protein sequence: CASSESGGFAEAFF.

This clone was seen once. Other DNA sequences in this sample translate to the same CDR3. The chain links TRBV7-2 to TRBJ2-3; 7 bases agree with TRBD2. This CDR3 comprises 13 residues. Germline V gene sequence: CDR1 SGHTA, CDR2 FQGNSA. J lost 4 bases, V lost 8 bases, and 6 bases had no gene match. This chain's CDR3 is CASRSGGADTQYF. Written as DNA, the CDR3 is TGTGCCAGCCGCAGTGGGGGGGCAGATACGCAGTATTTT.

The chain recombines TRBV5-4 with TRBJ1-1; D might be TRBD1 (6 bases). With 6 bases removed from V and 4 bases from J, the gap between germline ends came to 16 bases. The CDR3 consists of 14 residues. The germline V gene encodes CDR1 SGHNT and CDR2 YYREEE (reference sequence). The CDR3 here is CASIVAGVTTEAFF. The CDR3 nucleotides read TGTGCCAGCATAGTAGCAGGGGTGACCACTGAAGCTTTCTTT.